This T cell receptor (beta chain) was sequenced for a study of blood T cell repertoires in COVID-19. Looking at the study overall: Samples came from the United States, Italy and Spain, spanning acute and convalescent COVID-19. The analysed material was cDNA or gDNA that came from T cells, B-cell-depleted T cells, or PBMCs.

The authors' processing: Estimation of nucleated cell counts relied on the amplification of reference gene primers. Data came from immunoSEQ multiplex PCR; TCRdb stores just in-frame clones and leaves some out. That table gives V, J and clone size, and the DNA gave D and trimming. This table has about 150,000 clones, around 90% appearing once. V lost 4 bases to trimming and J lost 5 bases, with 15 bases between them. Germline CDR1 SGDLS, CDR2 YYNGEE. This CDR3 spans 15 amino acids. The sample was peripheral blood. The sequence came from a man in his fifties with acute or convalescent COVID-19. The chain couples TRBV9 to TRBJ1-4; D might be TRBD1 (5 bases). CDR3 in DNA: TGTGCCAGCAGCAAACGTTCGGGGGAAAATGAAAAACTGTTTTTT. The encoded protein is CASSKRSGENEKLFF.